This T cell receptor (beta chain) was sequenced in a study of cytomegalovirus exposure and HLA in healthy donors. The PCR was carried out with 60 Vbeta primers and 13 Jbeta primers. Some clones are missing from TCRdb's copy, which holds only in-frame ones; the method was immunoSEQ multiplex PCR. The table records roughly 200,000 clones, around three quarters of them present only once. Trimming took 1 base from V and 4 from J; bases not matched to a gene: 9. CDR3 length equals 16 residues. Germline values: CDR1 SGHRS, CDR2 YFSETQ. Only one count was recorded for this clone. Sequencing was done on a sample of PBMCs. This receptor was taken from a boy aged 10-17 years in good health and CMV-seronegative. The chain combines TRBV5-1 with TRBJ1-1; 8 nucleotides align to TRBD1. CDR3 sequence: CASSLMAGGAGTEAFF. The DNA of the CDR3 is TGCGCCAGCAGCTTGATGGCAGGGGGCGCAGGCACTGAAGCTTTCTTT.